Presented here are 28 T cell receptor beta chains from one specimen sequenced in a study of shared clonotypes between healthy human individuals. Selected positively for CCR7 and CD45RO-negative, naive CD8 cells excluded terminally differentiated effector memory CD45RA+ cells. TCRdb's table, derived via immunoSEQ multiplex PCR, lists solely in-frame clones and lacks some. The table lists millions of clones, approximately 95% of them singletons. Sample: naive CD8+ T cells sorted from blood. Source of these receptors: a man aged 18 to 30 in good health.

This chain joins TRBV7-9 and TRBJ1-1, with TRBD1 as a possible D gene (6 bases). The ends were cut back, 4 bases at V and 1 base at J, with 19 bases in the middle. This CDR3 spans 17 amino acids. Looked up from germline, CDR1 is SEHNR and CDR2 is FQNEAQ (reference sequence). This CDR3 reads CASSSPPINRANTEAFF. CDR3 DNA sequence: TGTGCCAGCAGCTCCCCCCCCATTAACAGGGCGAACACTGAAGCTTTCTTT.

In regard to this clone: Other DNA sequences within the sample encode an identical CDR3. The J gene is TRBJ2-7, the V gene TRBV4-1; either TRBD1 or TRBD2 may supply D (5 bases each). Per the germline V gene, CDR1 is MGHRA and CDR2 is YSYEKL. There are 14 residues in the CDR3. Trimming left V 1 base short and J 2 bases short, with 9 bases between. The CDR3 DNA reads as TGCGCCAGCAGCCAAGGAGGGGCCCCCTACGAGCAGTACTTC. Residues: CASSQGGAPYEQYF.

The V and J genes are TRBV7-9 and TRBJ1-2; TRBD1 might be the D (5 bases). From germline, CDR1 is SEHNR and CDR2 FQNEAQ (reference sequence). With 0 bases removed from V and 8 bases from J, the gap between germline ends came to 10 bases. The CDR3 has 13 amino acids. CDR3 DNA sequence: TGTGCCAGCAGCTTAGCGGACATCGACGGCTACACCTTC. Amino acids: CASSLADIDGYTF.

The chain combines TRBV27 with TRBJ1-4, with D unresolved. The germline gives CDR1 MNHEY, CDR2 SMNVEV (reference sequence). This CDR3 is 15 amino acids long. Trimming left V 6 bases short and J 0 bases short, with 11 bases between. The CDR3 bases are TGTGCCAGCAGCCCGATATCACCAACTAATGAAAAACTGTTTTTT. Translation: CASSPISPTNEKLFF.

This sequence joins TRBV27 and TRBJ2-7; 7 positions match TRBD2. CDR1 is MNHEY, CDR2 SMNVEV, per germline (reference sequence). The CDR3 has 16 residues. The J segment lost 5 bases and the V segment lost 5 bases, leaving 15 bases of the junction unmatched. The CDR3 is CASSPSLGGRFHEQYF. For the CDR3, the DNA is TGTGCCAGCAGTCCGTCCCTCGGCGGGAGATTTCACGAGCAGTACTTC.

In this sample, this clone turned up once. J is TRBJ1-6 and V is TRBV10-2; D is unclear. Trimming left V 2 bases short and J 9 bases short, with 8 bases between. The V gene's germline CDR1 is WSHSY and CDR2 SAAADI. This CDR3 spans 13 amino acids. This chain's CDR3 is CASSEPSGSPLHF. The CDR3 nucleotides are TGCGCCAGCAGTGAGCCCAGCGGTTCACCCCTCCACTTT.

The V gene is TRBV5-6, the J gene TRBJ2-7; D may be TRBD2 (5 bases). This CDR3 contains 14 residues. Trimming left V 4 bases short and J 0 bases short, with 11 bases between. The germline gives CDR1 SGHDT, CDR2 YYEEEE. The CDR3 nucleotides are TGTGCCAGCAGCCTAACCACTAGCTCCTACGAGCAGTACTTC. Protein sequence: CASSLTTSSYEQYF. Full variable domain (rest looked up from reference TRBV5-6 and TRBJ2-7): DAGVTQSPTHLIKTRGQQVTLRCSPKSGHDTVSWYQQALGQGPQFIFQYYEEEERQRGNFPDRFSGHQFPNYSSELNVNALLLGDSALYLCASSLTTSSYEQYFGPGTRLTVT.

The chain combines TRBV5-1 with TRBJ2-3, with TRBD1 matching 8 bases. This CDR3 is 16 amino acids long. From germline, CDR1 is SGHRS and CDR2 YFSETQ. V gave up 3 bases and J gave up 0 bases; unmatched junction bases: 6. Here the CDR3 DNA reads TGCGCCAGCAGCTCCGGGACAGGCCCTAGCACAGATACGCAGTATTTT. Translated, it gives CASSSGTGPSTDTQYF.

The chain is built from TRBV4-1 and TRBJ2-7; D remains unclear. The CDR3 has 15 residues. V was pared by 1 base and J by 4 bases, with 14 bases between. Germline values: CDR1 MGHRA, CDR2 YSYEKL. CDR3 sequence reads: CASSQVSATEYEQYF. CDR3 in DNA: TGCGCCAGCAGCCAAGTATCGGCTACTGAATACGAGCAGTACTTC.

The chain carries TRBV6-1 and TRBJ2-7, with 9 bases matching TRBD1. Trimming removed 6 bases from V and 3 bases from J; junction bases left unmatched: 6. This CDR3 region has 14 residues. Germline V gene lookup returns CDR1 MNHNS and CDR2 SASEGT. The CDR3 here is CASSFGTGFYEQYF. In nucleotides, the CDR3 is TGTGCCAGCAGCTTTGGGACAGGGTTCTACGAGCAGTACTTC.

In this sample, this clone turned up a few times. Other DNA sequences in the sample encode the same CDR3. The chain joins TRBV4-1 to TRBJ2-7; TRBD1 agrees at 8 bases. CDR1 MGHRA and CDR2 YSYEKL come from the germline V gene. The CDR3 is made up of 13 amino acids. J was trimmed by 3 bases and V by 3 bases; bases with no gene match: 1. In nucleotides, the CDR3 is TGCGCCAGCAGCCAGGGGACAGGCTACGAGCAGTACTTC. Encoded protein: CASSQGTGYEQYF.

The gene calls are TRBV6-5 and TRBJ1-6, with D possibly being TRBD1 (5 bases). Germline V gene sequence: CDR1 MNHEY, CDR2 SVGAGI. The CDR3 extends over 14 amino acids. V was shortened by 7 bases and J by 9 bases, with 16 bases between the two germline ends. This CDR3 reads CASTQGGMSSPLHF. Written as DNA, the CDR3 is TGTGCCAGCACGCAGGGTGGGATGAGTTCACCCCTCCACTTT.

V gene TRBV30 combines with J gene TRBJ1-2, with D unclear. With 3 bases removed from V and 0 bases from J, the gap between germline ends came to 11 bases. From germline, CDR1 is GTSNPN and CDR2 SVGIG (reference sequence). The CDR3 length is 14 residues. CDR3 region: CAWRREIANYGYTF. The CDR3 coding sequence is TGTGCCTGGAGGAGGGAAATAGCTAACTATGGCTACACCTTC.

CDR3 in DNA: TGTGCCAGCAGCTCCGTGAGTTCGGGCCCGCCCAACATTCAGTACTTC. Protein sequence: CASSSVSSGPPNIQYF. The rearrangement links TRBV27 to TRBJ2-4; D gene ambiguous. Germline V gene data show CDR1 as MNHEY and CDR2 as SMNVEV (reference sequence). This CDR3 has 16 amino acids. V was shortened by 6 bases and J by 7 bases, with 22 bases between the two germline ends.

This rearrangement joins TRBV5-1 to TRBJ2-1; D unresolved. Germline CDR1 reads SGHRS; CDR2 reads YFSETQ. Trimming shortened V by 0 bases and J by 3 bases, and 13 bases separated the two germline ends. The CDR3 spans 16 residues. The CDR3 region is CASSLGLVIGYNEQFF. The CDR3 DNA follows: TGCGCCAGCAGCTTGGGCCTCGTGATCGGCTACAATGAGCAGTTCTTC.

On this clone: This same CDR3 is encoded by further DNA sequences in the sample. The chain uses TRBV7-9 and TRBJ2-7, with TRBD1 identical over 9 bases. V shed 5 bases, J shed 2 bases, and the junction held 4 bases outside the gene matches. The CDR3 consists of 14 residues. Germline V gives CDR1 SEHNR, CDR2 FQNEAQ (reference sequence). The DNA for the CDR3 is TGTGCCAGCAGCCCACAGGGGGCCACCTACGAGCAGTACTTC. As protein: CASSPQGATYEQYF.

As regards this clone: This specimen includes other DNA sequences encoding the same CDR3. The rearrangement links TRBV9 to TRBJ2-7; maybe TRBD1 (6 bases). CDR1 and CDR2 from the germline V gene are SGDLS and YYNGEE. V lost 3 bases to trimming and J lost 1 base, with 8 bases between them. There are 13 residues in the CDR3. CDR3 nucleotides: TGTGCCAGCAGCGAAACAGGGTCCTACGAGCAGTACTTC. This codes for CASSETGSYEQYF.

Concerning this clone itself: This sample includes further DNA sequences coding for the same CDR3. CDR3 sequence (DNA): TGTGCCAGCAGCTTGCGGGGGCGGGAGACCCAGTACTTC. Its translation: CASSLRGRETQYF. This chain links TRBV5-4 with TRBJ2-5, with D tentatively TRBD1 or TRBD2 (6 bases each). The CDR3 has 13 residues. Germline lookup yields CDR1 SGHNT and CDR2 YYREEE (reference sequence). V lost 1 base to trimming and J lost 5 bases, with 9 bases between them.

The chain uses TRBV11-2 and TRBJ2-7; D perhaps matches TRBD2 (6 bases). CDR1 and CDR2 from the germline V gene are SGHAT and FQNNGV. The CDR3 covers 16 residues. The V end was cut by 2 bases, the J end by 2 bases, with 16 bases between. The DNA for the CDR3 is TGTGCCAGCAGCTTATCGCTGGCGGGACCGACCTACGAGCAGTACTTC. It specifies CASSLSLAGPTYEQYF.

J is TRBJ2-7 and V is TRBV5-1; D uncertain. V shed 1 base and J shed 3 bases, with 14 bases lying between them. The CDR3 loop spans 15 amino acids. Germline loops: CDR1 SGHRS, CDR2 YFSETQ. CDR3 loop: CASSLSFGVGYEQYF. CDR3 DNA sequence: TGCGCCAGCAGCTTGTCGTTTGGAGTGGGCTACGAGCAGTACTTC.

The rearrangement uses TRBV9 and TRBJ2-5; TRBD1 matches at 9 bases. This CDR3 comprises 14 residues. V was pared by 7 bases and J by 9 bases, with 13 bases of the junction left unmatched. CDR1 is SGDLS and CDR2 is YYNGEE in the germline V gene. The CDR3 coding sequence is TGTGCCAGCTCGGAGGGCCGGACAGGGGTGGCCCAGTACTTC. This encodes CASSEGRTGVAQYF.

The V and J genes are TRBV7-8 and TRBJ2-5; weak D call: TRBD1 (5 bases). CDR3 length: 17 amino acids. Trimming pared 0 bases from V and 0 bases from J, leaving 14 bases between. Germline loops: CDR1 SGHVS, CDR2 FQNEAQ. DNA of the CDR3: TGTGCCAGCAGCTTAGCGGTGGTAGTCAGGGACCAAGAGACCCAGTACTTC. It yields the protein CASSLAVVVRDQETQYF.

This CDR3 is CASGSPILSTDTQYF. The CDR3 region has the DNA TGTGCTAGTGGTTCTCCCATATTGAGCACAGATACGCAGTATTTT. The V and J genes are TRBV12-5 and TRBJ2-3; D remains ambiguous. Germline V gene lookup returns CDR1 LGHNT and CDR2 FRNRAP. V lost 4 bases and J 0 bases, leaving 11 bases between the germline ends. This CDR3 is 15 amino acids long.

V usage is TRBV4-3 and J usage is TRBJ2-7; 7 nucleotides agree with TRBD2. The CDR3 loop spans 13 amino acids. The V and J ends lost 4 bases and 4 bases, in that order; junction bases with no gene match: 4. In germline, CDR1 is LGHNA, CDR2 YSLEER. The CDR3 bases are TGCGCCAGCAGCCTCTCGCGGGGGTACGAGCAGTACTTC. Its translation: CASSLSRGYEQYF.

The gene calls are TRBV5-4 and TRBJ2-3; 12 bases map to TRBD2. The ends lost 4 bases at V and 4 bases at J; junction bases unmatched: 4. The CDR3 covers 15 residues. Per the germline V gene, CDR1 is SGHNT and CDR2 is YYREEE (reference sequence). CDR3 loop: CASSTSGGPPDTQYF. CDR3 DNA sequence: TGTGCCAGCAGCACTAGCGGGGGGCCCCCAGATACGCAGTATTTT. Based on the CDR3 plus reference TRBV5-4 and TRBJ2-3, the full variable domain is ETGVTQSPTHLIKTRGQQVTLRCSSQSGHNTVSWYQQALGQGPQFIFQYYREEENGRGNFPPRFSGLQFPNYSSELNVNALELDDSALYLCASSTSGGPPDTQYFGPGTRLTVL.

Turning to this clone: The junction does not match germline at one end; this may be a read error. The chain is built from TRBV7-7 and TRBJ1-1, with D possibly matching TRBD1 (5 bases). The CDR3 covers 17 residues. In germline, CDR1 is SSHAT, CDR2 FNYEAQ (reference sequence). The CDR3 here is CASSSEPGTVLNTEAFF. The CDR3 DNA follows: TGTGCTAGCAGTTCAGAACCCGGGACGGTCTTGAACACTGAAGCTTTCTTT. The full variable domain, rest sourced from reference TRBV7-7 and TRBJ1-1, is GAGVSQSPRYKVTKRGQDVTLRCDPISSHATLYWYQQALGQGPEFLTYFNYEAQPDKSGLPSDRFSAERPEGSISTLTIQRTEQRDSAMYRCASSSEPGTVLNTEAFFGQGTRLTVV.

The V call is TRBV27, the J call TRBJ1-2; a weak D match, TRBD1 (6 bases). V gave up 0 bases and J gave up 4 bases, with 15 bases separating them. This CDR3 contains 16 residues. The germline V gene has CDR1 MNHEY and CDR2 SMNVEV (reference sequence). This CDR3 is CASSLSRAGDGYGYTF. As DNA, the CDR3 is TGTGCCAGCAGTTTATCCCGGGCAGGGGATGGCTATGGCTACACCTTC.

The V gene is TRBV10-3, the J gene TRBJ2-5; D is uncertain. V gave up 2 bases and J gave up 5 bases, with 12 bases separating them. The CDR3 covers 14 residues. Germline lookup yields CDR1 ENHRY and CDR2 SYGVKD. The CDR3 region has the DNA TGTGCCATCAGTGAGGACGGGCGGATGGAGACCCAGTACTTC. It is translated as CAISEDGRMETQYF.